The 8 T cell receptor beta chains given below trace back to one sample, sequenced in a study of post-analysis software for immune sequencing data. No antigens are known for them. Study outcomes and limitations: With TRBV5-6, TRBV5-1 and TRBV20-1 included, about five TRBV segments were more frequent in patients than in controls.

Unique molecular identifiers had been added to the TCR beta cDNA libraries. TCRdb redid the calling of the PCR reads with MiXCR, one entry per CDR3 protein. The sample yields about 570,000 distinct CDR3 sequences, around 36% seen once. Sequenced sample: blood. The source of these receptors is a girl aged 2-17 years with multiple sclerosis.

CDR3: CASSLGMPDVYGYTF. CDR3 nucleotides: TGCGCCAGCAGCTTAGGCATGCCGGATGTCTATGGCTACACCTTC. This chain connects TRBV5-1 to TRBJ1-2; unclear D gene. Germline values: CDR1 SGHRS, CDR2 YFSETQ. The ends were cut back, 2 bases at V and 4 bases at J, with 15 bases in the middle. The CDR3 covers 15 residues.

This clonotype occurred a few times. The genes are TRBV4-1 and TRBJ2-7; 7 nucleotides match TRBD1. Germline CDR1 MGHRA, CDR2 YSYEKL. The J segment lost 3 bases and the V segment lost 5 bases, leaving 13 bases of the junction unmatched. There are 16 residues in the CDR3. The DNA of the CDR3 is TGCGCCAGCAGCGCCCACGTCGGACAGGCCTTCTACGAGCAGTACTTC. It is translated as CASSAHVGQAFYEQYF.

The chain recombines TRBV20-1 with TRBJ2-7; 10 bases are shared with TRBD2. Germline loops: CDR1 DFQATT, CDR2 SNEGSKA (reference sequence). Trimming at V came to 3 bases and at J to 4 bases, leaving 9 bases not matched to a gene. The CDR3 length is 15 residues. The CDR3 bases are TGCAGTGCTAGGGCTAGCGGGGGTCCCCGTTACGAGCAGTACTTC. It is translated as CSARASGGPRYEQYF.

The chain recombines TRBV2 with TRBJ2-2; unclear D gene. The CDR3 spans 14 residues. The germline gives CDR1 SNHLY, CDR2 FYNNEI. The germline V and J ends were trimmed by 0 bases and 6 bases, with 8 bases remaining between them. The CDR3 protein is CASSEARRSGELFF. The CDR3 nucleotides read TGTGCCAGCAGTGAAGCGAGACGGTCCGGGGAGCTGTTTTTT.

The chain uses TRBV7-8 and TRBJ2-1; 7 bases line up with TRBD2. The CDR3 totals 15 residues. With 2 bases clipped from V and 2 bases from J, the junction kept 3 bases outside the gene matches. Germline CDR1 and CDR2: SGHVS and FQNEAQ. CDR3 sequence (DNA): TGTGCCAGCAGCTTATCGGGGAGGGCCTACAATGAGCAGTTCTTC. It encodes CASSLSGRAYNEQFF.

There are many counts of this clonotype. This chain uses TRBV29-1 with TRBJ1-2; D not resolved. Germline V gene sequence: CDR1 SQVTM, CDR2 ANQGSEA. This CDR3 is built from 12 residues. V gave up 3 bases and J gave up 3 bases, with 8 bases separating them. CDR3 coding DNA: TGCAGCGTTGAGCAGCCGGACTATGGCTACACCTTC. Residues: CSVEQPDYGYTF.

The chain links TRBV5-1 to TRBJ1-4; D might be TRBD1 (6 bases). The CDR3 length is 16 residues. Between the trimmed V and J ends, which lost 0 bases and 3 bases, there was a span of 12 bases. CDR1 is SGHRS, CDR2 YFSETQ, per germline. DNA for the CDR3: TGCGCCAGCAGCTTGGGCGGGGGCAAGGCTAATGAAAAACTGTTTTTT. Amino acids: CASSLGGGKANEKLFF.

This clonotype showed up just a few times. The J gene is TRBJ2-5, the V gene TRBV20-1; D is unresolved. Looked up from germline, CDR1 is DFQATT and CDR2 is SNEGSKA (reference sequence). V was shortened by 3 bases and J by 0 bases, with 11 bases between the two germline ends. The CDR3 sequence is 14 residues long. The CDR3 protein is CSARTSTYQETQYF. The CDR3 DNA reads as TGCAGTGCTAGGACTTCTACGTACCAAGAGACCCAGTACTTC.